This T cell receptor (beta chain) originates from a study of molecular identifiers for immune sequencing clone quantification. TCRdb analysed the PCR reads with MiXCR anew, one entry per CDR3 protein. The sample includes just over 40,000 distinct CDR3 sequences, under 20% of them seen just once. The CDR3 extends over 13 amino acids. V lost 10 bases, J lost 4 bases, and 2 bases stayed unmatched. Looked up from germline, CDR1 is MNHEY and CDR2 is SMNVEV (reference sequence). This clonotype was counted at least ten times. V usage is TRBV27 and J usage is TRBJ2-2; 11 nucleotides line up with TRBD1. The sample taken for sequencing was naive CD8+ T cells from blood, with Jurkat cell RNA spiked in. This sample's subset: FACS-sorted CD8+CD4-CCR7+CD45RA+ naive T cells. The clonotype originates from a human donor in good health. Some libraries in this study had Jurkat cell RNA spiked in. CDR3 bases: TGTGCCACCGGACAGGGGGCCACCGGGGAGCTGTTTTTT. Translated: CATGQGATGELFF.